The rows below give T cell receptor beta chains drawn from one sample of a study of patients and donors after allogeneic stem cell transplantation. TCRdb processed the RT-PCR reads anew with MiXCR; each CDR3 protein has one entry. The sample yields roughly 230,000 distinct CDR3 sequences, over 12% seen once. Sequencing was done on a sample of blood, either unsorted or a sorted T cell fraction (not recorded which). All receptors come from a human donor who was either an allogeneic HSCT recipient or a stem cell or donor lymphocyte infusion donor (not recorded which). It is not recorded whose cells these are; they may come from a transplant donor. Both conserved end residues are part of each CDR3. D genes are given only for firm matches. Where a row states a size, it is once, few, many or the class of an expanded clone; other rows omit it.

V: TRBV15; D: TRBD1; J: TRBJ2-5; size: few; CDR3: CATSRDRGQGRETQYF; DNA: TGTGCCACCAGCAGAGATAGAGGACAGGGAAGGGAGACCCAGTACTTC
V: TRBV4-1; D: TRBD2; J: TRBJ2-2; size: NA; CDR3: CASSPLTSGVIGTGELFF; DNA: TGCGCCAGCAGCCCTCTGACTAGCGGGGTAATCGGCACCGGGGAGCTGTTTTTT
V: TRBV5-4; D: TRBD1; J: TRBJ2-1; size: NA; CDR3: CASSDGDRANEQFF; DNA: TGTGCCAGCAGCGACGGGGACAGGGCCAATGAGCAGTTCTTC
V: TRBV24-1; D: TRBD1; J: TRBJ1-5; size: few; CDR3: CATSDRDYDQPQHF; DNA: TGTGCCACCTCGGACAGGGATTATGACCAGCCCCAGCATTTT
V: TRBV30; D: TRBD1; J: TRBJ1-5; size: many; CDR3: CAWGTGGINQPQHF; DNA: TGTGCCTGGGGGACAGGGGGGATAAATCAGCCCCAGCATTTT
V: TRBV15; D: NA; J: TRBJ2-2; size: NA; CDR3: CATRAPNTGELFF; DNA: TGTGCCACCAGAGCGCCGAACACCGGGGAGCTGTTTTTT
V: TRBV5-1; D: NA; J: TRBJ2-2; size: NA; CDR3: CASSRVRVTGELFF; DNA: TGCGCCAGCAGCCGAGTCAGGGTCACCGGGGAGCTGTTTTTT
V: TRBV3-1; D: NA; J: TRBJ2-2; size: NA; CDR3: CASSPRSGELFF; DNA: TGTGCCAGCAGCCCCCGCTCCGGGGAGCTGTTTTTT
V: TRBV7-9; D: NA; J: TRBJ2-1; size: many; CDR3: CASNPMELSSYNEQFF; DNA: TGTGCCAGCAACCCAATGGAGCTTAGCTCCTACAATGAGCAGTTCTTC
V: TRBV29-1; D: TRBD2; J: TRBJ2-1; size: many; CDR3: CSVEKVASGDLLGNEQFF; DNA: TGCAGCGTTGAAAAAGTGGCTAGCGGGGATCTGCTGGGTAATGAGCAGTTCTTC
V: TRBV5-1; D: NA; J: TRBJ1-1; size: many; CDR3: CASSPGTHTANTEAFF; DNA: TGCGCCAGCAGCCCAGGGACACATACGGCGAACACTGAAGCTTTCTTT
V: TRBV7-8; D: NA; J: TRBJ1-2; size: NA; CDR3: CASSSREGPGGYTF; DNA: TGTGCCAGCAGCTCTCGGGAGGGGCCGGGGGGCTACACCTTC
V: TRBV27; D: NA; J: TRBJ1-2; size: NA; CDR3: CASSTSTGTYTF; DNA: NA
V: TRBV27; D: NA; J: TRBJ1-2; size: NA; CDR3: CASSFLQGMGYGYTF; DNA: TGTGCCAGCAGTTTTCTTCAGGGGATGGGCTATGGCTACACCTTC
V: TRBV27; D: TRBD1; J: TRBJ2-7; size: many; CDR3: CASSSGTGGAFKQYF; DNA: TGTGCCAGCAGTTCCGGGACAGGGGGCGCTTTTAAGCAGTACTTC
V: TRBV18; D: TRBD1; J: TRBJ1-6; size: many; CDR3: CASSPPGQGYSPLHF; DNA: TGTGCCAGCTCACCACCGGGACAGGGGTATTCACCCCTCCACTTT
V: TRBV28; D: NA; J: TRBJ1-5; size: few; CDR3: CASQSGNQPQHF; DNA: TGTGCCAGCCAGTCGGGCAATCAGCCCCAGCATTTT